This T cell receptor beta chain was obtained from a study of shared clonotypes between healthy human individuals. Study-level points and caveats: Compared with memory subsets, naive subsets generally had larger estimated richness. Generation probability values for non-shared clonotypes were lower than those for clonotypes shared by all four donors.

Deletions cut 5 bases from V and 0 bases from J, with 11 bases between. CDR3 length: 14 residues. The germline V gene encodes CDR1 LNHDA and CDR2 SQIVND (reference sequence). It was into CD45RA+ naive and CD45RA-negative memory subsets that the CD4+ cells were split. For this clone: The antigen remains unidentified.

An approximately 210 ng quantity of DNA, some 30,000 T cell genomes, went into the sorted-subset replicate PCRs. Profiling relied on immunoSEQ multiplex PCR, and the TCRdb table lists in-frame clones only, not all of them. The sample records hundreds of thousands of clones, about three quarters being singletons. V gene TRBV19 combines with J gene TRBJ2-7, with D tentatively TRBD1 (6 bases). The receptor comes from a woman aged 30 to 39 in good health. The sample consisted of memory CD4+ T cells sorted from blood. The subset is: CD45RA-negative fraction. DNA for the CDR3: TGTGCCAGTAGTCGACAGGACTCCTCCTACGAGCAGTACTTC. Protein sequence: CASSRQDSSYEQYF.